One sample yielded the 16 T cell receptor beta chains listed below, sequenced in a study of PD-1 blockade in classical Hodgkin lymphoma. Sequencing was performed with immunoSEQ multiplex PCR; in TCRdb, only in-frame clones are kept and a portion is missing. This table holds about 94,000 clones, roughly nine tenths found once. Autologous stem cell transplantation was followed by relapse in every patient, and brentuximab vedotin exposure varied. The material was peripheral blood mononuclear cells (PBMCs), obtained before the second cycle of nivolumab. The receptors were sampled from a human donor with classical Hodgkin lymphoma.

The genes are TRBV28 and TRBJ2-2; TRBD1 agrees at 7 bases. The V gene's germline CDR1 is MDHEN and CDR2 SYDVKM. The CDR3 contains 15 residues. J gave up 4 bases and V 5 bases, and 7 bases lay outside the gene matches. In DNA form, the CDR3 reads TGTGCCAGCAGTCGGAGAGGGGGCGTCACCGGGGAGCTGTTTTTT. Translating it yields CASSRRGGVTGELFF. The whole variable domain, remainder taken from reference TRBV28 and TRBJ2-2, is DVKVTQSSRYLVKRTGEKVFLECVQDMDHENMFWYRQDPGLGLRLIYFSYDVKMKEKGDIPEGYSVSREKKERFSLILESASTNQTSMYLCASSRRGGVTGELFFGEGSRLTVL.

In this sample, this clone turned up a few times. This chain links TRBV19 with TRBJ1-6; no reliable D call. V shed 1 base and J shed 11 bases, with 6 bases lying between them. The length of the CDR3 is 12 residues. The germline V gene has CDR1 LNHDA and CDR2 SQIVND (reference sequence). The chain's CDR3 is CASSIGMTPLHF. CDR3 in DNA: TGTGCCAGTAGTATAGGGATGACACCCCTCCACTTT.

This clone showed up just a few times. The genes are TRBV5-6 and TRBJ2-5, with 7 nucleotides matching TRBD1. Germline V gives CDR1 SGHDT, CDR2 YYEEEE. V was pared by 0 bases and J by 4 bases, with 6 bases of the junction left unmatched. The CDR3 length is 15 residues. Written as DNA, the CDR3 is TGTGCCAGCAGCTTGGAGGTGACAGGGAGAGAGACCCAGTACTTC. Protein sequence: CASSLEVTGRETQYF.

This chain uses TRBV11-2 with TRBJ2-5; no reliable D call. The CDR3 contains 15 residues. CDR1 is SGHAT, CDR2 FQNNGV, per germline. Trimming cost V 0 bases and J 1 base, with 9 bases left between them. CDR3 in amino acids: CASSLDERLQETQYF. For the CDR3, the DNA is TGTGCCAGCAGCTTAGATGAACGGCTCCAAGAGACCCAGTACTTC. The full variable domain, in which reference TRBV11-2 and TRBJ2-5 provide the parts outside the CDR3, is EAGVAQSPRYKIIEKRQSVAFWCNPISGHATLYWYQQILGQGPKLLIQFQNNGVVDDSQLPKDRFSAERLKGVDSTLKIQPAKLEDSAVYLCASSLDERLQETQYFGPGTRLLVL.

The CDR3 sequence: CASAITGNTEAFF. For the CDR3, the DNA is TGTGCCAGCGCCATAACAGGGAACACTGAAGCTTTCTTT. The chain recombines TRBV6-5 with TRBJ1-1; D may be TRBD1 (5 bases). Germline V gene lookup returns CDR1 MNHEY and CDR2 SVGAGI. The CDR3 is 13 residues long. V was clipped by 8 bases and J by 1 base, with 11 bases between them.

CDR3 DNA sequence: TGTGCCAGCAGCTTAGGGCGGGGCACAGATACGCAGTATTTT. This sequence encodes CASSLGRGTDTQYF. V and J are TRBV7-9 and TRBJ2-3, with D possibly matching TRBD2 (5 bases). CDR3 length: 14 residues. The germline V gene encodes CDR1 SEHNR and CDR2 FQNEAQ (reference sequence). Between the trimmed V and J ends, which lost 1 base and 1 base, there was a span of 6 bases.

The chain joins TRBV7-9 to TRBJ2-3; 7 bases line up with TRBD2. The germline CDR1 and CDR2 sequences are SEHNR and FQNEAQ (reference sequence). V lost 5 bases, J lost 3 bases, and 5 bases stayed unmatched. This CDR3 has 14 amino acids. CDR3 nucleotides: TGTGCCAGCAGCCGGGACTACAAAACAGATACGCAGTATTTT. This sequence encodes CASSRDYKTDTQYF.

The chain has TRBV7-6 and TRBJ2-5; possibly TRBD1 for D (6 bases). This CDR3 has 15 residues. The V end lost 5 bases, the J end lost 5 bases, and 18 bases lay between the germline ends. Germline lookup yields CDR1 SGHVS and CDR2 FNYEAQ. DNA of the CDR3: TGTGCCAGCAGCCCCGCTACAGGGATCCGGGAGACCCAGTACTTC. It codes for CASSPATGIRETQYF.

The V and J genes are TRBV28 and TRBJ2-5; 11 positions match TRBD2. The CDR3 is 16 amino acids. The V and J ends lost 5 bases and 1 base, in that order; junction bases with no gene match: 6. The germline CDR1 and CDR2 sequences are MDHEN and SYDVKM. The CDR3 sequence: CASSPFSGGGQETQYF. Written as DNA, the CDR3 is TGTGCCAGCAGTCCCTTTAGCGGGGGGGGCCAAGAGACCCAGTACTTC.

The chain has TRBV28 and TRBJ2-5, with a weak D call TRBD1 (5 bases). This CDR3 has 15 amino acids. V gave up 5 bases and J gave up 2 bases, with 15 bases separating them. Germline V gene sequence: CDR1 MDHEN, CDR2 SYDVKM. CDR3 sequence (DNA): TGTGCCAGCAGTCAACAAGGACATCCACAAGAGACCCAGTACTTC. Residues: CASSQQGHPQETQYF.

This chain joins TRBV10-3 and TRBJ2-2; 9 bases agree with TRBD1. J lost 1 base, V lost 6 bases, and 3 bases had no gene match. Germline CDR1 and CDR2: ENHRY and SYGVKD. The CDR3 is made up of 15 amino acids. CDR3 DNA sequence: TGTGCCATCAGCTTGGACAGGGGGAACACCGGGGAGCTGTTTTTT. Translation: CAISLDRGNTGELFF.

The chain links TRBV6-5 to TRBJ1-2; D may be TRBD1 (6 bases). Germline CDR1 MNHEY, CDR2 SVGAGI. Trimming took 6 bases from V and 4 from J, leaving 18 bases between them. There are 15 residues in the CDR3. CDR3 residues: CASRGAGASSYGYTF. Written as DNA, the CDR3 is TGTGCCAGCAGAGGGGCGGGGGCAAGTAGCTATGGCTACACCTTC.

This chain links TRBV5-1 with TRBJ2-2; 7 positions match TRBD2. The germline V gene has CDR1 SGHRS and CDR2 YFSETQ. Germline trimming cut 0 bases from V and 0 bases from J; bases unmatched to any gene: 2. The CDR3 spans 16 residues. CDR3 residues: CASSLALAANTGELFF. The CDR3 DNA is TGCGCCAGCAGCTTGGCGCTAGCGGCGAACACCGGGGAGCTGTTTTTT.

This clone was seen once. The chain links TRBV19 to TRBJ1-3, with a weak D call TRBD1 (5 bases). The CDR3 sequence is 15 residues long. V shed 6 bases and J shed 0 bases, with 12 bases lying between them. Germline assignment: CDR1 LNHDA and CDR2 SQIVND (reference sequence). Here the CDR3 reads CASRPGHHSGNTIYF. CDR3 nucleotides: TGTGCCAGTAGGCCCGGACACCACTCTGGAAACACCATATATTTT.

The chain is built from TRBV7-6 and TRBJ2-7; D gene ambiguous. Per germline, CDR1 SGHVS and CDR2 FNYEAQ. Deletions cut 2 bases from V and 2 bases from J, with 10 bases between. The CDR3 contains 14 residues. The CDR3 coding sequence is TGTGCCAGCAGCTTAATATATTCACCCTACGAGCAGTACTTC. This codes for CASSLIYSPYEQYF.

This clone was recorded once. The genes are TRBV28 and TRBJ2-7, with D unclear. Deletions cut 8 bases from V and 0 bases from J, with 8 bases between. The CDR3 is 12 residues long. Germline loops: CDR1 MDHEN, CDR2 SYDVKM. In DNA, the CDR3 is TGTGCCAGCCTGGCACCCTCCTACGAGCAGTACTTC. Translating gives CASLAPSYEQYF. The entire variable domain, with the rest obtained from reference TRBV28 and TRBJ2-7, is as follows: DVKVTQSSRYLVKRTGEKVFLECVQDMDHENMFWYRQDPGLGLRLIYFSYDVKMKEKGDIPEGYSVSREKKERFSLILESASTNQTSMYLCASLAPSYEQYFGPGTRLTVT.